This TCR beta chain was captured in a study of shared clonotypes between healthy human individuals. Germline V gives CDR1 SEHNR, CDR2 FQNEAQ (reference sequence). The CDR3 sequence is 17 residues long. V was trimmed by 4 bases and J by 1 base, leaving 16 bases between them. Deep-level running was used for the assay. Repertoires were generated with immunoSEQ multiplex PCR, while TCRdb's copy carries only in-frame clones and drops some. The table lists 2 million or so clones, about 95% of them singletons. Naive CD8 cells comprised CD45RO-negative, CCR7-positively selected cells, excluding terminally differentiated effector memory CD45RA+ cells.

This receptor was identified in a man aged 18 to 29 in good health. The specimen was naive CD8+ T cells sorted from blood. V and J are TRBV7-9 and TRBJ2-2, with D possibly matching TRBD2 (6 bases). The CDR3 DNA follows: TGTGCCAGCAGCTCCTATCGACTAGATGGGAACACCGGGGAGCTGTTTTTT. It specifies CASSSYRLDGNTGELFF. Looking up the rest from reference TRBV7-9 and TRBJ2-2 gives the full variable domain: DTGVSQNPRHKITKRGQNVTFRCDPISEHNRLYWYRQTLGQGPEFLTYFQNEAQLEKSRLLSDRFSAERPKGSFSTLEIQRTEQGDSAMYLCASSSYRLDGNTGELFFGEGSRLTVL.